This note documents a single T cell receptor (beta chain) sequence. This sample is drawn from a study of cytomegalovirus exposure and HLA in healthy donors. Some clones are missing from TCRdb's copy, which holds only in-frame ones; the method was immunoSEQ multiplex PCR. This table has over 110,000 clones, roughly 81% appearing once. The specimen was PBMCs. The clonotype originates from a woman in her 30s in good health and CMV-seronegative.

The DNA of the CDR3 is TGTGCCAGCAGCTTAGCAGGACAGGGGACAGATACGCAGTATTTT. This sequence encodes CASSLAGQGTDTQYF. The chain uses TRBV7-3 and TRBJ2-3; TRBD1 matches at 9 bases. Germline trimming cut 2 bases from V and 3 bases from J; bases unmatched to any gene: 3. The germline CDR1 and CDR2 sequences are SGHTA and FQGTGA. This CDR3 comprises 15 residues.